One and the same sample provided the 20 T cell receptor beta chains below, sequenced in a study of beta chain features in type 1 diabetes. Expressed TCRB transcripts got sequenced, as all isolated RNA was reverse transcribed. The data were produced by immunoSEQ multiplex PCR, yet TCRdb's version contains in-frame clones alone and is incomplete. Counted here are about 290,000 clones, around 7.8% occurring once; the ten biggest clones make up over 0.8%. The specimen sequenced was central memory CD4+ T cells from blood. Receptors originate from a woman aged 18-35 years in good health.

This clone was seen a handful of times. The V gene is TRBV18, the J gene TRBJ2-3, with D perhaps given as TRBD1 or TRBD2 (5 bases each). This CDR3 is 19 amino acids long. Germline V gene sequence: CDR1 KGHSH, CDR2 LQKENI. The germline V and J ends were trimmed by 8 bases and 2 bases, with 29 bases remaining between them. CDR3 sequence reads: CASTDFGGRPGLHTDTQYF. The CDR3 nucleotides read TGTGCCAGCACGGACTTCGGAGGACGTCCGGGGCTTCACACAGATACGCAGTATTTT.

CDR3 sequence: CSVRPGTGKGAGNTIYF. The CDR3 DNA sequence: TGCAGCGTCCGCCCCGGGACAGGGAAGGGCGCTGGAAACACCATATATTTT. The chain is built from TRBV29-1 and TRBJ1-3; 9 bases map to TRBD1. CDR3 length: 17 residues. CDR1 is SQVTM, CDR2 ANQGSEA, per germline. V was pared by 6 bases and J by 2 bases, with 14 bases of the junction left unmatched.

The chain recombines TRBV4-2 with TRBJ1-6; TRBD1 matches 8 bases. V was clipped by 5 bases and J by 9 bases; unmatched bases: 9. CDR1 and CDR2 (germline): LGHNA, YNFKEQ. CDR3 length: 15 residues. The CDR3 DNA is TGTGCCAGCAGCAGATCCCGGGACAGGATTTCACCCCTCCACTTT. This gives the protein CASSRSRDRISPLHF.

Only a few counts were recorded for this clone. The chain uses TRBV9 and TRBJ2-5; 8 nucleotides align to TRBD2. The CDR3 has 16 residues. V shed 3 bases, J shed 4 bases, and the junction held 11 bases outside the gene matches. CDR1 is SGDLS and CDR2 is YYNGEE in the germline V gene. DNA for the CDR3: TGTGCCAGCAGCGAGTTCCAGCGGGAGCCGCGAGAGACCCAGTACTTC. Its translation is CASSEFQREPRETQYF.

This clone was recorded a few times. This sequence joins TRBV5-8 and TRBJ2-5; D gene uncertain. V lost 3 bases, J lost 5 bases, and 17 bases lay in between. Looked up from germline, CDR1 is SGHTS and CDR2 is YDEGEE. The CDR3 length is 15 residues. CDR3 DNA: TGTGCCAGCAGCTCCGCAAGGCGTTCCGGGGAGACCCAGTACTTC. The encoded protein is CASSSARRSGETQYF.

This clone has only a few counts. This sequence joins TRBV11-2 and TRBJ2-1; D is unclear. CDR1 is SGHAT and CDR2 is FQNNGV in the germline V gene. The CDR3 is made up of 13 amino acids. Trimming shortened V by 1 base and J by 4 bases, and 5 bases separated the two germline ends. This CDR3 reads CASSLGGYNEQFF. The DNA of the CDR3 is TGTGCCAGCAGCTTAGGAGGTTACAATGAGCAGTTCTTC.

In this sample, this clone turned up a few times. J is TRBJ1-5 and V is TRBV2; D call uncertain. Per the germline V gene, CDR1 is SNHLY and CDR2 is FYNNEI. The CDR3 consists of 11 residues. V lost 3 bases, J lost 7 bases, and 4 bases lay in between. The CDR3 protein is CASSDGQPQHF. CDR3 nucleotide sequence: TGTGCCAGCAGTGACGGACAGCCCCAGCATTTT.

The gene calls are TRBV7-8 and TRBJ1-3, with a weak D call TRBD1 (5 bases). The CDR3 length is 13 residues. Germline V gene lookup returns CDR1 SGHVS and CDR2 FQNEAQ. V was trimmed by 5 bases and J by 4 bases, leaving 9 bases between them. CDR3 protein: CASSTGEGNTIYF. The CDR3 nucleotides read TGTGCCAGCAGCACGGGGGAAGGAAACACCATATATTTT.

CDR3: CASSVAGTDPWGPDTQYF. DNA for the CDR3: TGTGCCAGCAGCGTGGCTGGGACAGACCCGTGGGGCCCAGATACGCAGTATTTT. The chain uses TRBV9 and TRBJ2-3, with 7 bases lining up with TRBD1. V lost 2 bases and J lost 4; bases outside the gene matches: 16. Germline assignment: CDR1 SGDLS and CDR2 YYNGEE. The CDR3 sequence is 18 residues long.

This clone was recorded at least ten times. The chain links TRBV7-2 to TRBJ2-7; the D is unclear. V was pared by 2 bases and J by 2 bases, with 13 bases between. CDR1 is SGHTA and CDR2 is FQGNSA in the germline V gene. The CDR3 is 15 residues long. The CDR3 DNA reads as TGTGCCAGCAGCTTATGGGCCCCCGGCCCCTACGAGCAGTACGTC. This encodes CASSLWAPGPYEQYV.

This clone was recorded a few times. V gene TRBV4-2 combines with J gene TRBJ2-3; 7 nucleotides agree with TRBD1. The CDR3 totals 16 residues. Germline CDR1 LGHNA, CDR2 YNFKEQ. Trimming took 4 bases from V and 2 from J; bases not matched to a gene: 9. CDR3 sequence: CASSRAGQASTDTQYF. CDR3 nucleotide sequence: TGTGCCAGCAGCCGCGCTGGACAGGCGTCCACAGATACGCAGTATTTT.

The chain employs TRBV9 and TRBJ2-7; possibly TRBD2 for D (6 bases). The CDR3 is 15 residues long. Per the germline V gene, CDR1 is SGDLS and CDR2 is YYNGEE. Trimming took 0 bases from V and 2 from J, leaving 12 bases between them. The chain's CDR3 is CASSVGPTGAYEQYV. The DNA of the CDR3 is TGTGCCAGCAGCGTAGGACCTACGGGGGCCTACGAGCAGTACGTC.

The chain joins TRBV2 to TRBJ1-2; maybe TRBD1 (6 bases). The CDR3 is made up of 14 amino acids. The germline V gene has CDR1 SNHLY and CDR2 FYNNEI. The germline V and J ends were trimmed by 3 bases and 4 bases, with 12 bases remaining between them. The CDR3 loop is CASSDVMGAYGYTF. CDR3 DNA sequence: TGTGCCAGCAGTGACGTAATGGGGGCCTATGGCTACACCTTC.

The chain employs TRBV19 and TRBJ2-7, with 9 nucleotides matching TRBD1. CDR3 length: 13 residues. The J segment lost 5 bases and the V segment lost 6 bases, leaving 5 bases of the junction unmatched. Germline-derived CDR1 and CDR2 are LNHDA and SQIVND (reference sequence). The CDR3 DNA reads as TGTGCCAGTAGGAGGACAGGGGTAAACGAGCAGTACTTC. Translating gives CASRRTGVNEQYF.

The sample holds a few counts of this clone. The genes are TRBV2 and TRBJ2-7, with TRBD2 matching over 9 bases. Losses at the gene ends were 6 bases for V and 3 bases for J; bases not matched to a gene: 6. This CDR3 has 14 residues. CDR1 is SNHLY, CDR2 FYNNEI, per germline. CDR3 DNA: TGTGCCAGCAGCGGTGGTAGCGGGAGCTACGAGCAGTACTTC. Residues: CASSGGSGSYEQYF.

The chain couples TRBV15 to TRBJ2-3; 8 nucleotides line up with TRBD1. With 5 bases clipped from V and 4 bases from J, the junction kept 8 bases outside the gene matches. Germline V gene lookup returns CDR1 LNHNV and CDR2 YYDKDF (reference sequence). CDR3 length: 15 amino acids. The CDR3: CATSAWTGRADTQYF. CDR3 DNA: TGTGCCACCAGCGCTTGGACAGGGCGTGCAGATACGCAGTATTTT.

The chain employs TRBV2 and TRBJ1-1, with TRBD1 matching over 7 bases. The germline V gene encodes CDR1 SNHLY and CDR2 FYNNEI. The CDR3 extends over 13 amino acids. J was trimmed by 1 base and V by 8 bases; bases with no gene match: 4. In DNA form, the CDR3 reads TGTGCCAGCCTCCGGGACAGGAACACTGAAGCTTTCTTT. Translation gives CASLRDRNTEAFF.

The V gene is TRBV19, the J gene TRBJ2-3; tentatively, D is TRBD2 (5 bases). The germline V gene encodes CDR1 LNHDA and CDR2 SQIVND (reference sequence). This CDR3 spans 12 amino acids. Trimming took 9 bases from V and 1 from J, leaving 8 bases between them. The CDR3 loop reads CASRRGTDTQYF. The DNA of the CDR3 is TGTGCCAGCCGGCGGGGCACAGATACGCAGTATTTT.

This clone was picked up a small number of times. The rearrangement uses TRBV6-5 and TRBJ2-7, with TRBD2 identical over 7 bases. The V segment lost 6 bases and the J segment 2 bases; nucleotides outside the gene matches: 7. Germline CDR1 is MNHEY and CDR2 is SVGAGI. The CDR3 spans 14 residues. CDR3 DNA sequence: TGTGCCAGCAGGCCCCTGGGGGGGGCCTACGAGCAGTACTTC. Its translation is CASRPLGGAYEQYF.

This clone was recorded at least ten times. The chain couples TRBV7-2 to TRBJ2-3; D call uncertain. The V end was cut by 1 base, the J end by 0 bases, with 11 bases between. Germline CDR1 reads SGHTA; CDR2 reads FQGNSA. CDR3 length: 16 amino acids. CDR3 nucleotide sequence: TGTGCCAGCAGCTTAGTGGTGACAACTAGCACAGATACGCAGTATTTT. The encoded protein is CASSLVVTTSTDTQYF.